This T cell receptor (beta chain) was identified in a study of blood T cell repertoires in COVID-19. Overall study context: Researchers got acute and convalescent COVID-19 samples from the United States, Italy and Spain. PBMCs, B-cell-depleted T cells, or T cells provided the cDNA or gDNA that made up the material.

In its sample, this clone was seen once. Per the original methods: Counts of nucleated cells, estimated from reference gene primer amplification, were obtained. Sequencing used immunoSEQ multiplex PCR; TCRdb keeps in-frame clones, though not all of them. Clone size and V and J calls were adopted from that table, with D and trimming inferred from the DNA. This sample has about 220,000 clones; more than 75% occur once, and the top ten carry about 3%. This CDR3 spans 14 amino acids. V gave up 2 bases and J gave up 7 bases; unmatched junction bases: 7. In germline, CDR1 is SGHNT, CDR2 YYREEE (reference sequence).

The chain uses TRBV5-4 and TRBJ1-2; TRBD1 agrees at 8 bases. The sequenced sample was peripheral blood. The receptor was derived from a man in his forties or fifties who had recovered from COVID-19. For the CDR3, the DNA is TGTGCCAGCAGCTTTGACAGGGGTAAAGGTGGCTACACCTTC. Residues: CASSFDRGKGGYTF.